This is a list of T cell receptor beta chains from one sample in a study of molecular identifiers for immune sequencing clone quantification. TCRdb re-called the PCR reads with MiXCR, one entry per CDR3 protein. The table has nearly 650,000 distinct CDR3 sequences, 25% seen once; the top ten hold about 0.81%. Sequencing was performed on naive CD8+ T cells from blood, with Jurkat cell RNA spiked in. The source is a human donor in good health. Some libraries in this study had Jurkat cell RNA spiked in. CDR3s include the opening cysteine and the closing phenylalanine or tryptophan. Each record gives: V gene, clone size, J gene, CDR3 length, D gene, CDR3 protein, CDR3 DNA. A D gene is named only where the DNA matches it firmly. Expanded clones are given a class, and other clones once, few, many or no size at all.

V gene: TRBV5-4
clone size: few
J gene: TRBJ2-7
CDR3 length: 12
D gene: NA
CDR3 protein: CASSRGAFEQYF
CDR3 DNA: TGTGCCAGCAGCAGGGGCGCCTTTGAGCAGTACTTC

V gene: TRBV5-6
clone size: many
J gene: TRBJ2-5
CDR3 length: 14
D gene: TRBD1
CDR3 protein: CASSFGQGAETQYF
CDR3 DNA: TGTGCCAGCAGCTTTGGGCAGGGGGCAGAGACCCAGTACTTC

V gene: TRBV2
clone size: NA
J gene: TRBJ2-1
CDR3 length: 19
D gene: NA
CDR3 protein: CASRTGGGATIHSYNEQFF
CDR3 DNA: TGTGCCAGCAGGACGGGTGGCGGGGCGACAATCCACAGCTACAATGAGCAGTTCTTC

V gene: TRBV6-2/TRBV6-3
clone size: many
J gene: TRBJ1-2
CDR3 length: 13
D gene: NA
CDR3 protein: CASSYDTNYGYTF
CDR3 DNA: TGTGCCAGCAGTTACGACACTAACTATGGCTACACCTTC

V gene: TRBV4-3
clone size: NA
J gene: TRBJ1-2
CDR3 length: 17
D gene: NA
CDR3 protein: CASSQDNNRQGSYGYTF
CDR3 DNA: TGCGCCAGCAGCCAAGATAATAACCGGCAGGGTTCTTATGGCTACACCTTC

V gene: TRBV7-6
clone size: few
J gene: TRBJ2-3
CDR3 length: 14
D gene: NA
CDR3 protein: CASSWSGGTDTQYF
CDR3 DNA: TGTGCCAGCAGCTGGTCTGGGGGAACAGATACGCAGTATTTT

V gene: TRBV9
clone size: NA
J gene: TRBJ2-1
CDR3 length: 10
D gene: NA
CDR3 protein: CANPRREQFF
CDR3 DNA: TGTGCCAACCCCAGGCGCGAGCAGTTCTTC

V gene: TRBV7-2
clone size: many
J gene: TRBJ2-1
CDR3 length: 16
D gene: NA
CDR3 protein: CASSPFGGSSYNEQFF
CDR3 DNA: TGTGCCAGCAGCCCTTTTGGCGGTAGCTCCTACAATGAGCAGTTCTTC

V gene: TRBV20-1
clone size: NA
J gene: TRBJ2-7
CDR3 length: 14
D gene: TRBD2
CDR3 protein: CSARAGLAGSEQYF
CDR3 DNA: TGCAGTGCCCGAGCCGGACTAGCGGGGAGCGAGCAGTACTTC

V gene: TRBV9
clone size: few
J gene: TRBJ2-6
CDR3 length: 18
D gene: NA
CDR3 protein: CASSVEAGAISGANVPTF
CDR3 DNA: TGTGCCAGCAGCGTAGAGGCAGGGGCCATCTCGGGGGCCAACGTCCCGACTTTC

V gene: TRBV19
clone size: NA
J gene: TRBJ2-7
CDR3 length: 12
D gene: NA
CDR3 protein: CASNMGLDEQYF
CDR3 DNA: TGTGCCAGTAATATGGGGTTGGACGAGCAGTACTTC

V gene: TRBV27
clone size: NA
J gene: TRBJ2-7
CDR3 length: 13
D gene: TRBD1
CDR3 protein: CASSLGTGGLQYF
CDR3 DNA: TGTGCCAGCAGTTTGGGGACAGGGGGCTTGCAGTACTTC

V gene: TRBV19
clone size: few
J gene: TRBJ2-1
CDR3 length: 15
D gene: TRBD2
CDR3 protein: CASSILSGGLNEQFF
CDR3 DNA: TGTGCCAGTAGTATACTCTCGGGAGGGTTGAATGAGCAGTTCTTC

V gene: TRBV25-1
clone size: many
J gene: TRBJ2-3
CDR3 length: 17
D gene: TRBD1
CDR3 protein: CASSGGDRVYNTDTQYF
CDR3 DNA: TGTGCCAGCAGTGGGGGGGACAGGGTCTATAACACAGATACGCAGTATTTT

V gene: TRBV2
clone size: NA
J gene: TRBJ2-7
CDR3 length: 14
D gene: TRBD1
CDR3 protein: CASTPGGRYYEQYF
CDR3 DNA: TGTGCCAGCACGCCAGGGGGCAGGTACTACGAGCAGTACTTC

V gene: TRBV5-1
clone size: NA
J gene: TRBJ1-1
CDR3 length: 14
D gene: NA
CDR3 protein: CASSLVWGNTEAFF
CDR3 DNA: TGCGCCAGCAGCTTGGTTTGGGGGAACACTGAAGCTTTCTTT

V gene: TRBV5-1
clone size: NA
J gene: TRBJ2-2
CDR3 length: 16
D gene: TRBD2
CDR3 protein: CVSKLELAGEFGELFF
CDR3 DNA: TGCGTCAGCAAGCTCGAACTAGCGGGAGAGTTCGGGGAGCTGTTTTTT

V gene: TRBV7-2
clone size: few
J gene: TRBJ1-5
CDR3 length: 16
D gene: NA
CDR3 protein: CASSLGWAGLDQPQHF
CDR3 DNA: TGTGCCAGCAGCTTAGGTTGGGCTGGTTTGGATCAGCCCCAGCATTTT

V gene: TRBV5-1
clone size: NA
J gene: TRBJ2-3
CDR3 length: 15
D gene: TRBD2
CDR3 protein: CASRSRGGLLDTQYF
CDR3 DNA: TGCGCCAGCAGGTCTCGGGGGGGCCTATTAGATACGCAGTATTTT

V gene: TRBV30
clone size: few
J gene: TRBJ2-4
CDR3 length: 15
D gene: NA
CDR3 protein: CAWKDIGEAKNIQYF
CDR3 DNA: TGTGCCTGGAAGGATATAGGGGAAGCCAAAAACATTCAGTACTTC

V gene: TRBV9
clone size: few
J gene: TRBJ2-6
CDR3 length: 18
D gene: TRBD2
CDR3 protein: CASSLRGDYLSGANVLTF
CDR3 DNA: TGTGCCAGCAGCTTAAGAGGGGACTACCTCTCTGGGGCCAACGTCCTGACTTTC

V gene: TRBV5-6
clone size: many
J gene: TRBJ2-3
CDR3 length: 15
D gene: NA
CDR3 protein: CASSERASRTDTQYF
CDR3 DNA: TGTGCCAGCAGCGAGAGGGCGTCCCGCACAGATACGCAGTATTTT

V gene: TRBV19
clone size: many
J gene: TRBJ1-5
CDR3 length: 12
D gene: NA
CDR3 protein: CGAGATNQPQHF
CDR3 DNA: TGTGGCGCGGGAGCAACTAATCAGCCCCAGCATTTT

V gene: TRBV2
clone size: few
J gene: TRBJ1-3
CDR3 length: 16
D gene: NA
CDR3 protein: CASSAPGISSGNTIYF
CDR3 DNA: TGTGCCAGCAGTGCCCCAGGGATCTCGTCTGGAAACACCATATATTTT

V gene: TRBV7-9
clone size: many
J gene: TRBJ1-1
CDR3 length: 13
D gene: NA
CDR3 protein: CASSSPGLTEAFF
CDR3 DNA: TGTGCCAGCAGCTCGCCGGGTTTGACTGAAGCTTTCTTT

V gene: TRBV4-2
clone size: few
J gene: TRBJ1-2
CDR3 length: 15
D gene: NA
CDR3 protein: CASSQVPGHNYGYTF
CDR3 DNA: TGTGCCAGCAGCCAAGTTCCGGGGCACAACTATGGCTACACCTTC

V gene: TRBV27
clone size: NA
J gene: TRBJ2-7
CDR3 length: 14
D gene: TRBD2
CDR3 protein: CASSLSGGGYEQYF
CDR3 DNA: TGTGCCAGCAGTTTAAGCGGCGGGGGCTACGAGCAGTACTTC

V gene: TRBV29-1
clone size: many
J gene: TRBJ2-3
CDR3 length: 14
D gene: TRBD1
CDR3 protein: CSVEGTGGTDTQYF
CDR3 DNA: TGCAGCGTTGAAGGGACAGGGGGTACAGATACGCAGTATTTT

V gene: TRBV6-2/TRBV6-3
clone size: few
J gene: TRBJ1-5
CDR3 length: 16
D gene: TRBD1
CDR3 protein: CASSETGTGINQPQHF
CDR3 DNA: TGTGCCAGCAGTGAAACCGGGACAGGGATCAATCAGCCCCAGCATTTT

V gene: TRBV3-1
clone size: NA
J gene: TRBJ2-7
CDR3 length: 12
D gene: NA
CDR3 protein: CASGQGGYEQYF
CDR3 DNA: TGTGCCAGCGGCCAAGGCGGCTACGAGCAGTACTTC

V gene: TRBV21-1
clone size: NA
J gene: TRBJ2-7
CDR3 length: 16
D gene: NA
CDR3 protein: CASSKAETGTLDEQYF
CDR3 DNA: TGTGCCAGCAGCAAAGCCGAGACAGGGACGTTAGACGAGCAGTACTTC

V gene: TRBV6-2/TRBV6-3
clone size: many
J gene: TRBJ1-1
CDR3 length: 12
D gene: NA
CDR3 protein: CASGGPRAEAFF
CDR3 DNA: TGTGCCAGCGGCGGACCCCGAGCTGAAGCTTTCTTT

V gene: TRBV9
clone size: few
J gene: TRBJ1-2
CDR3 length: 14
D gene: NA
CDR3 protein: CASSVGGVNYGYTF
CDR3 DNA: TGTGCCAGCAGCGTAGGTGGGGTTAACTATGGCTACACCTTC

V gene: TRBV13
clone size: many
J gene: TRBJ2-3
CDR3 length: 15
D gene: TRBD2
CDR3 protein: CASSWGLAGLNTQYF
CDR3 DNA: TGTGCCAGCAGCTGGGGACTAGCGGGACTTAATACGCAGTATTTT

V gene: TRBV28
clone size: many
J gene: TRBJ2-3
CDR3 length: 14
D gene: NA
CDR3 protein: CASRLGLYTDTQYF
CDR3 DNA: TGTGCCAGCAGACTCGGACTGTACACAGATACGCAGTATTTT

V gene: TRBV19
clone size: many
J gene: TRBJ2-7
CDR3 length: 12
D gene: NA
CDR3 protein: CASSGQEYEQYF
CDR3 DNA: TGTGCCAGTAGTGGCCAGGAGTACGAGCAGTACTTC

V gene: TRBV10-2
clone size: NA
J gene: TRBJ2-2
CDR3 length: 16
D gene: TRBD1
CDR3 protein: CASSDPDRGWTGELFF
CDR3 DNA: TGCGCCAGCAGTGACCCAGACAGGGGATGGACCGGGGAGCTGTTTTTT

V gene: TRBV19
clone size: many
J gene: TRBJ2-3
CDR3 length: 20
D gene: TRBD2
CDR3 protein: CASNPHLSGTSGILADTQYF
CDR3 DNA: TGTGCCAGTAATCCTCATCTCTCCGGGACTAGCGGGATCCTTGCAGATACGCAGTATTTT

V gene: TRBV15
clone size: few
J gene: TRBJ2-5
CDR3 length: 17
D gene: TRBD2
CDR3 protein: CATSRDGTGGLEETQYF
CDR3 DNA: TGTGCCACCAGCAGAGATGGGACGGGGGGGTTAGAAGAGACCCAGTACTTC

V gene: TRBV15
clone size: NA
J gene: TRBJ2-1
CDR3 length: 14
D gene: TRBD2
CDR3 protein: CATKRASGRNEQFF
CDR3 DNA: TGTGCCACGAAACGGGCTAGCGGGAGAAATGAGCAGTTCTTC

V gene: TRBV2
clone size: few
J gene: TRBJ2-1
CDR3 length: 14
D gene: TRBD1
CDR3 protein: CASRDRATYNEQFF
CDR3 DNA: TGTGCCAGCAGAGACAGGGCTACTTACAATGAGCAGTTCTTC

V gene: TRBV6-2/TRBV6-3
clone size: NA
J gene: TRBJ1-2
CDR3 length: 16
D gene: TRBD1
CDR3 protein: CASSWDSTQANYGYTF
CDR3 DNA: TGTGCCAGCAGCTGGGACAGTACTCAAGCTAACTATGGCTACACCTTC

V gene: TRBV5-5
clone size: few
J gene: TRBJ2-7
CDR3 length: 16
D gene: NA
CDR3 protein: CASSDPLIHYYYEQYF
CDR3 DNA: TGTGCCAGCAGCGATCCGTTAATACACTACTACTACGAGCAGTACTTC

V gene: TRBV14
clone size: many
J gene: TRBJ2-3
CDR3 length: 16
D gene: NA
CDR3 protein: CASSQDYGTVADTQYF
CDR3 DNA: TGTGCCAGCAGCCAAGATTACGGGACGGTGGCAGATACGCAGTATTTT

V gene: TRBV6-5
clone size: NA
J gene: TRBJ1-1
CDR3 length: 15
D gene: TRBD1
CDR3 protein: CASSEAGGANTEAFF
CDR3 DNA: TGTGCCAGCAGTGAAGCAGGGGGCGCGAACACTGAAGCTTTCTTT

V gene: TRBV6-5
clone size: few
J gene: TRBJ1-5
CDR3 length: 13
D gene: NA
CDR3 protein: CASSFSVNQPQHF
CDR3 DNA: TGTGCCAGCAGTTTTTCCGTGAATCAGCCCCAGCATTTT

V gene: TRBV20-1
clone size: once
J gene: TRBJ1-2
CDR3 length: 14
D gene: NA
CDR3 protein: CSARGGRGSYDYTF
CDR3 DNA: TGCAGTGCTAGAGGTGGGCGCGGCTCGTATGACTACACCTTC

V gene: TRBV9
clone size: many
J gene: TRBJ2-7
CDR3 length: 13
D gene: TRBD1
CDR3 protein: CASSGGQSYEQYF
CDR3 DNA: TGTGCCAGCAGCGGGGGACAGTCCTACGAGCAGTACTTC

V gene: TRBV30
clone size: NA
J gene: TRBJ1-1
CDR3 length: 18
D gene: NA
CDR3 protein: CAWGGGVAVGRYTPEALF
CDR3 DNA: TGTGCCTGGGGTGGGGGGGTGGCGGTCGGGCGCTATACTCCTGAAGCTTTGTTT

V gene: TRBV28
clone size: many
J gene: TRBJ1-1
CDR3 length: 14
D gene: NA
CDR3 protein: CASSPTGVGTEAFF
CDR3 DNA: TGTGCCAGCAGCCCCACCGGGGTGGGTACTGAAGCTTTCTTT

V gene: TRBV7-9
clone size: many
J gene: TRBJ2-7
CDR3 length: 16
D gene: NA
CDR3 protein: CASSSTAGTNFYEQYF
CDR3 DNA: TGTGCCAGCAGCTCCACCGCCGGGACAAATTTCTACGAGCAGTACTTC

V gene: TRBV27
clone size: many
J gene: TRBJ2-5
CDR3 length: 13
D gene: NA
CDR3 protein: CASSTRGQETQYF
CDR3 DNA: TGTGCCAGCAGCACCCGGGGCCAAGAGACCCAGTACTTC

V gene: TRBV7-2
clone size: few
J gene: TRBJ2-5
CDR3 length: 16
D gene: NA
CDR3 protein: CASSSHGTTLQETQYF
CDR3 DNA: TGTGCCAGCAGCTCCCATGGGACCACCCTCCAAGAGACCCAGTACTTC

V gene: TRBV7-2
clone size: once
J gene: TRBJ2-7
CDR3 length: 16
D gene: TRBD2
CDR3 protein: CASSFGNAGGRSAQYF
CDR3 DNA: TGTGCCAGCAGCTTTGGTAACGCGGGAGGGCGGTCCGCGCAGTACTTC

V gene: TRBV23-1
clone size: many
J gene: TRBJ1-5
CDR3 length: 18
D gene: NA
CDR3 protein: CASSQAERSAYSNQPQHF
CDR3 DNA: TGCGCCAGCAGTCAAGCGGAGCGCAGCGCGTATAGCAATCAGCCCCAGCATTTT

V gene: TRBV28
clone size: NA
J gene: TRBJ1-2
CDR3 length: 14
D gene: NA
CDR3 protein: CASSSRRVSCGYTF
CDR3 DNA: TGTGCCAGCAGTTCCAGGCGAGTGAGCTGTGGCTACACCTTC

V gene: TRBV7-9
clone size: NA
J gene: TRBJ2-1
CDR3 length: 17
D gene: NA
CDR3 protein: CASSSRGSGALCNEQFF
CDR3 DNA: TGTGCCAGCAGCTCTCGGGGTAGCGGAGCCCTCTGCAATGAGCAGTTCTTC

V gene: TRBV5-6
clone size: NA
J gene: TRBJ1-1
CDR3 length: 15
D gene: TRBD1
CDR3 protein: CASSQQGDPWPEAFF
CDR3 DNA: TGTGCCAGCAGCCAACAGGGGGACCCGTGGCCTGAAGCTTTCTTT

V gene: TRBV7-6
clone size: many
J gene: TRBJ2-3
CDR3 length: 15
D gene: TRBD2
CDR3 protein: CASSLGTSFGDTQYF
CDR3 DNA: TGTGCCAGCAGCTTAGGGACTAGCTTTGGAGATACGCAGTATTTT

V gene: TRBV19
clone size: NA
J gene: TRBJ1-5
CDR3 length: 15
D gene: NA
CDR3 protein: CASSIGTRTDQPQHF
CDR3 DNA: TGTGCCAGTAGTATAGGAACAAGAACAGATCAGCCCCAGCATTTT